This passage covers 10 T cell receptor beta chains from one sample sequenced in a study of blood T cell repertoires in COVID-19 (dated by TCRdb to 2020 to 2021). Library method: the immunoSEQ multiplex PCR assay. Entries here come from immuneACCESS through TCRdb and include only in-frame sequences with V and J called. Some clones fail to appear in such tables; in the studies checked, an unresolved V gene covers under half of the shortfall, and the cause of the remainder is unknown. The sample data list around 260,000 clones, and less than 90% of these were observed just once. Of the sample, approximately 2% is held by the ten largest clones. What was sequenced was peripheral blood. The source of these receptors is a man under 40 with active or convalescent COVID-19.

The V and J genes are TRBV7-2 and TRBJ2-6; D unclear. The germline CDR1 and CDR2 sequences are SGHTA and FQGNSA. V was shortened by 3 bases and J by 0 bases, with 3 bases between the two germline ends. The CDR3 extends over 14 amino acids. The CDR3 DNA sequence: TGTGCCAGCAGCTTTAACTCTGGGGCCAACGTCCTGACTTTC. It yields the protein CASSFNSGANVLTF. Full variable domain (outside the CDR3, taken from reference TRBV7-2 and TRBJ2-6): GAGVSQSPSNKVTEKGKDVELRCDPISGHTALYWYRQSLGQGLEFLIYFQGNSAPDKSGLPSDRFSAERTGGSVSTLTIQRTQQEDSAVYLCASSFNSGANVLTFGAGSRLTVL.

The CDR3 reads CASRLARTDTQYF. Here the CDR3 DNA reads TGTGCCAGCCGACTAGCGCGAACAGATACGCAGTATTTT. This chain connects TRBV18 to TRBJ2-3; 8 bases match TRBD2. Germline CDR1 KGHSH, CDR2 LQKENI. CDR3 length equals 13 residues. V gave up 8 bases and J gave up 3 bases; unmatched junction bases: 4. The complete variable domain, with remaining parts taken from reference TRBV18 and TRBJ2-3, reads NAGVMQNPRHLVRRRGQEARLRCSPMKGHSHVYWYRQLPEEGLKFMVYLQKENIIDESGMPKERFSAEFPKEGPSILRIQQVVRGDSAAYFCASRLARTDTQYFGPGTRLTVL.

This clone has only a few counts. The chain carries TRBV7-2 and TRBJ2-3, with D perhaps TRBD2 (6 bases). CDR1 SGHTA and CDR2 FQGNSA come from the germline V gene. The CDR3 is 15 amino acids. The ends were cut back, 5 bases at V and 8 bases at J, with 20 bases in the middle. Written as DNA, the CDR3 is TGTGCCAGCAGCCCCGACGCGGGGAGCATGGGTACGCAGTATTTT. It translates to CASSPDAGSMGTQYF.

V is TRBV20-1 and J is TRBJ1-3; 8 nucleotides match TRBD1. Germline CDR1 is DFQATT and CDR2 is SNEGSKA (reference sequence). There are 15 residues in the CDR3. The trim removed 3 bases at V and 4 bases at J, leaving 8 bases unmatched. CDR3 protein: CSASLPGGNGNTIYF. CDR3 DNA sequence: TGCAGTGCTAGTCTTCCAGGGGGCAACGGAAACACCATATATTTT.

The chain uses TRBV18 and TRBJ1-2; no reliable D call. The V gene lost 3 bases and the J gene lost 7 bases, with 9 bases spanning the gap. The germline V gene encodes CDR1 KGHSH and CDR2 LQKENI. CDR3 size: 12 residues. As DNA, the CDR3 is TGTGCCAGCTCACCTTTGGAGGGTGGCTACACCTTC. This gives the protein CASSPLEGGYTF.

CDR3 sequence (DNA): TGTGCCAGCAGCGTAGCCCCCGTGGAGACCCAGTACTTC. Its translation is CASSVAPVETQYF. The chain combines TRBV9 with TRBJ2-5; D remains unclear. Trimming stripped 0 bases from V and 5 bases from J, with 8 bases between. The CDR3 extends over 13 amino acids. CDR1 SGDLS and CDR2 YYNGEE come from the germline V gene.

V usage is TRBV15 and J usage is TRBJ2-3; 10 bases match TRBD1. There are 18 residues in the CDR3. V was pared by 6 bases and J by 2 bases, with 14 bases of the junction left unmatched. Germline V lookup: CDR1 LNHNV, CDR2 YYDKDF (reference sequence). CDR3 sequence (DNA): TGTGCCACCAGTGGTTCGGGACAGGGGCTGTTATCCACAGATACGCAGTATTTT. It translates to CATSGSGQGLLSTDTQYF.

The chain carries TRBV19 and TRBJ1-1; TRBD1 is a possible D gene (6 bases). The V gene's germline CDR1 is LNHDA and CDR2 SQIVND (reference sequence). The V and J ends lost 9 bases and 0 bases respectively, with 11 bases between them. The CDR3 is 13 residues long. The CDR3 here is CASTDRLNTEAFF. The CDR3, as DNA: TGTGCCAGCACGGACAGACTGAACACTGAAGCTTTCTTT. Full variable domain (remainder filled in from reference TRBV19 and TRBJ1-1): DGGITQSPKYLFRKEGQNVTLSCEQNLNHDAMYWYRQDPGQGLRLIYYSQIVNDFQKGDIAEGYSVSREKKESFPLTVTSAQKNPTAFYLCASTDRLNTEAFFGQGTRLTVV.

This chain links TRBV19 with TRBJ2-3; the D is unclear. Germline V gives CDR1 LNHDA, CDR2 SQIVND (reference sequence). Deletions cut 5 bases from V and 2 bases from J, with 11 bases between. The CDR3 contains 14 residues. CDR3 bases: TGTGCCAGTAGTTCGCGTGGTTCCACAGATACGCAGTATTTT. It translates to CASSSRGSTDTQYF.

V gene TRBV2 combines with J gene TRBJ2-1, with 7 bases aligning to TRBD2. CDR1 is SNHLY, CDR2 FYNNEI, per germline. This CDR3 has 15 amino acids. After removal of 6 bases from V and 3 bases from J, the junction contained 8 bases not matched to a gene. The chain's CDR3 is CASRPSGVIYNEQFF. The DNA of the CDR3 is TGTGCCAGCAGACCCAGCGGGGTGATCTACAATGAGCAGTTCTTC.